Shown below are 25 T cell receptor beta chains from a single sample sequenced in a study of T cells in Graves' hyperthyroidism and ophthalmopathy. The TCR beta CDR3 regions underwent amplification using RNA transcripts as the source. The TCR CDR3 was amplified in a first-round RT-PCR using the HTBI primer set. From the multiplex PCR reads, TCRdb called clonotypes with MiXCR, one entry per CDR3 protein. The sample holds 730,000 or so distinct CDR3 sequences, 18% seen once. Sequencing was performed on blood. The receptors originated from a woman in her forties or fifties with Graves' hyperthyroidism that later progressed to Graves' ophthalmopathy.

This clonotype was recorded a few times. The chain joins TRBV10-3 to TRBJ1-1; TRBD1 is a possible D gene (6 bases). Germline CDR1 and CDR2: ENHRY and SYGVKD. The germline V and J ends were trimmed by 8 bases and 0 bases, with 13 bases remaining between them. The CDR3 runs to 14 residues. The CDR3 bases are TGTGCCATCGGGGCGGGGGGCATGAACACTGAAGCTTTCTTT. It encodes CAIGAGGMNTEAFF.

This clonotype was seen at least ten times. This rearrangement joins TRBV4-1 to TRBJ2-7; maybe TRBD2 (6 bases). Trimming removed 3 bases from V and 2 bases from J, with 14 bases in between. Looked up from germline, CDR1 is MGHRA and CDR2 is YSYEKL. The CDR3 is 15 residues long. The CDR3 DNA reads as TGCGCCAGCAGCCAGGATGGGCGGACTACCTACGAGCAGTACTTC. Its translation: CASSQDGRTTYEQYF.

Points on this clonotype: This may stem from a read error, because a much larger clone lies one nucleotide away. The chain couples TRBV7-8 to TRBJ1-6; TRBD1 matches at 9 bases. Trimming removed 2 bases from V and 7 bases from J; junction bases left unmatched: 3. The V gene's germline CDR1 is SGHVS and CDR2 FQNEAQ. The CDR3 consists of 15 residues. For the CDR3, the DNA is TGTGCCAGCAGCTTACACAGGGGGCACAATTCACCCCTCCACTTT. It encodes CASSLHRGHNSPLHF.

This clonotype has a count of ten or more. The chain joins TRBV5-6 to TRBJ2-7; tentatively, D is TRBD1 (6 bases). Germline V gives CDR1 SGHDT, CDR2 YYEEEE. Trimming pared 3 bases from V and 0 bases from J, leaving 13 bases between. This CDR3 is built from 15 residues. CDR3 sequence (DNA): TGTGCCAGCAGCTGGCTGACAGGAAGCTCCTACGAGCAGTACTTC. Protein sequence: CASSWLTGSSYEQYF.

The V gene is TRBV20-1, the J gene TRBJ1-2; D possibly corresponds to TRBD1 (6 bases). Trimming took 7 bases from V and 4 from J, leaving 13 bases between them. This CDR3 comprises 12 residues. Germline values: CDR1 DFQATT, CDR2 SNEGSKA (reference sequence). The CDR3 here is CSERRGAYGYTF. CDR3 nucleotides: TGCAGTGAGCGCAGGGGTGCCTATGGCTACACCTTC.

The V call is TRBV6-6, the J call TRBJ2-5, with 8 bases fitting TRBD2. Losses at the gene ends were 2 bases for V and 5 bases for J; bases not matched to a gene: 4. Germline V CDR1 and CDR2: MNHNY, SVGAGI (reference sequence). This CDR3 has 14 amino acids. The CDR3 coding sequence is TGTGCCAGCAGTTACCGGGGGGGCCGGGAGACCCAGTACTTC. This encodes CASSYRGGRETQYF.

This clonotype was detected a few times. This chain links TRBV30 with TRBJ1-5; D is unresolved. The CDR3 consists of 13 residues. The germline V and J ends were trimmed by 1 base and 4 bases, with 8 bases remaining between them. Per the germline V gene, CDR1 is GTSNPN and CDR2 is SVGIG (reference sequence). The DNA for the CDR3 is TGTGCCTGGAGTGCACGATCGAATCAGCCCCAGCATTTT. It encodes CAWSARSNQPQHF. Full variable domain (rest looked up from reference TRBV30 and TRBJ1-5): SQTIHQWPATLVQPVGSPLSLECTVEGTSNPNLYWYRQAAGRGLQLLFYSVGIGQISSEVPQNLSASRPQDRQFILSSKKLLLSDSGFYLCAWSARSNQPQHFGDGTRLSIL.

The genes are TRBV29-1 and TRBJ1-2; no clear D gene. The CDR3 runs to 12 residues. Trimming left V 5 bases short and J 0 bases short, with 7 bases between. Germline CDR1 is SQVTM and CDR2 is ANQGSEA. Here the CDR3 DNA reads TGCAGCGTTACAGAGCCTAACTATGGCTACACCTTC. Protein product: CSVTEPNYGYTF.

This clonotype has at least ten counts. The gene calls are TRBV12-3 or TRBV12-4 and TRBJ1-2, with D maybe TRBD1 (5 bases). CDR3 length equals 14 residues. The V gene lost 6 bases and the J gene lost 8 bases, with 19 bases spanning the gap. The CDR3 loop reads CASRPLGTVGGYTF. As DNA, the CDR3 is TGTGCCAGCAGGCCACTCGGGACTGTAGGGGGCTACACCTTC.

There are a few counts of this clonotype. V usage is TRBV20-1 and J usage is TRBJ2-3; TRBD2 matches 10 bases. V was clipped by 5 bases and J by 1 base; unmatched bases: 18. The CDR3 totals 19 residues. CDR1 DFQATT and CDR2 SNEGSKA come from the germline V gene (reference sequence). CDR3 sequence reads: CSAQKPGLALPLRTDTQYF. CDR3 coding DNA: TGCAGTGCTCAAAAACCGGGACTAGCGTTACCCCTCCGCACAGATACGCAGTATTTT.

The table lists this clonotype with a few counts. The chain joins TRBV5-1 to TRBJ2-5, with 7 bases matching TRBD1. The CDR3 runs 13 residues. J was trimmed by 5 bases and V by 2 bases; bases with no gene match: 3. Germline CDR1 SGHRS, CDR2 YFSETQ. DNA for the CDR3: TGCGCCAGCAGCTTTCCGGACAGGGAGACCCAGTACTTC. Its translation: CASSFPDRETQYF.

This chain connects TRBV20-1 to TRBJ1-2, with a tentative D call TRBD1 (5 bases). V was pared by 3 bases and J by 7 bases, with 9 bases between. The CDR3 length is 11 residues. Germline V gives CDR1 DFQATT, CDR2 SNEGSKA (reference sequence). CDR3 nucleotide sequence: TGCAGTGCTAGCCAGGGAGGTGGCTACACCTTC. Translated, it gives CSASQGGGYTF.

This clonotype was counted ten times or more. The chain has TRBV20-1 and TRBJ2-5, with 13 positions matching TRBD2. V lost 1 base to trimming and J lost 3 bases; unmatched junction nucleotides: 5. The CDR3 is made up of 16 amino acids. Germline V lookup: CDR1 DFQATT, CDR2 SNEGSKA (reference sequence). The DNA of the CDR3 is TGCAGTGCTAGAGTCCGGACTAGCGGGAGAGAAGAGACCCAGTACTTC. Translated: CSARVRTSGREETQYF.

The chain combines TRBV6-1 with TRBJ2-3; 14 nucleotides align to TRBD2. With V trimmed by 5 bases and J by 4 bases, 8 bases remained unmatched. From germline, CDR1 is MNHNS and CDR2 SASEGT. The length of the CDR3 is 17 residues. CDR3 in amino acids: CASSRSGTSGGADTQYF. The DNA of the CDR3 is TGTGCCAGCAGTAGATCCGGGACTAGCGGGGGAGCAGATACGCAGTATTTT.

This chain uses TRBV15 with TRBJ1-2, with D maybe TRBD1 (6 bases). CDR1 and CDR2 from the germline V gene are LNHNV and YYDKDF (reference sequence). Deletions cut 4 bases from V and 7 bases from J, with 10 bases between. The CDR3 consists of 12 residues. DNA for the CDR3: TGTGCCACCAGCACGGGGGCCGTTGGCTACACCTTC. This codes for CATSTGAVGYTF.

This clonotype appeared many times. V usage is TRBV11-3 and J usage is TRBJ2-3; possibly TRBD2 for D (5 bases). The CDR3 is 13 residues long. Trimming pared 3 bases from V and 8 bases from J, leaving 12 bases between. The germline V gene has CDR1 SGHNT and CDR2 YENEEA. The DNA for the CDR3 is TGTGCCAGCAGCTTCCCCGGTGCGGGTACGCAGTATTTT. Translated: CASSFPGAGTQYF.

This clonotype was counted at least ten times. The genes are TRBV7-2 and TRBJ1-2; D unresolved. Per germline, CDR1 SGHTA and CDR2 FQGNSA. Trimming left V 3 bases short and J 2 bases short, with 10 bases between. The CDR3 has 14 residues. The CDR3 region is CASSFASRNYGYTF. CDR3 nucleotides: TGTGCCAGCAGCTTTGCAAGTAGGAACTATGGCTACACCTTC.

There are many counts of this clonotype. The chain recombines TRBV6-5 with TRBJ1-1; D not resolved. V was cut by 0 bases and J by 3 bases, with 5 bases left in between. Germline V lookup: CDR1 MNHEY, CDR2 SVGAGI. The CDR3 has 13 amino acids. In DNA form, the CDR3 reads TGTGCCAGCAGTTACTCCTTATACACTGAAGCTTTCTTT. Translation gives CASSYSLYTEAFF.

This chain links TRBV20-1 with TRBJ2-2, with no clear D. CDR3 length: 13 amino acids. From germline, CDR1 is DFQATT and CDR2 SNEGSKA (reference sequence). V was cut by 3 bases and J by 1 base, with 6 bases left in between. Here the CDR3 DNA reads TGCAGTGCTAGTTCCAGGAACACCGGGGAGCTGTTTTTT. Encoded protein: CSASSRNTGELFF.

This clonotype appeared a few times. The CDR3 nucleotides read TGTGCCAGCAGTTCGTCGAGGGGGGATGTAGCCAAAAACATTCAGTACTTC. It is translated as CASSSSRGDVAKNIQYF. The chain uses TRBV6-2 or TRBV6-3 and TRBJ2-4, with D possibly called TRBD1 or TRBD2 (6 bases each). Trimming took 4 bases from V and 0 from J, leaving 16 bases between them. The CDR3 length is 17 residues. Germline V lookup: CDR1 MNHEY, CDR2 SVGEGT.

Points on this clonotype: A single base separates this from a much larger clone, so it may be a read error. The V call is TRBV6-1, the J call TRBJ2-7; the match to TRBD2 covers 7 bases. This CDR3 spans 16 amino acids. Germline V gene lookup returns CDR1 MNHNS and CDR2 SASEGT. With 6 bases clipped from V and 4 bases from J, the junction kept 15 bases outside the gene matches. The CDR3, as DNA: TGTGCCAGCAGGCAATTCCGGGGGGAGAAGTTTTACGAGCAGTACTTC. Protein: CASRQFRGEKFYEQYF.

V and J are TRBV5-1 and TRBJ2-5; possible D gene TRBD2, 5 bases. This CDR3 comprises 16 residues. The germline CDR1 and CDR2 sequences are SGHRS and YFSETQ. V lost 1 base and J lost 3, with 16 bases in between. DNA for the CDR3: TGCGCCAGCAGCTTGAAGTATGGCAAGGAGGAAGAGACCCAGTACTTC. It encodes CASSLKYGKEEETQYF. Together with reference TRBV5-1 and TRBJ2-5, the CDR3 gives the full variable domain: KAGVTQTPRYLIKTRGQQVTLSCSPISGHRSVSWYQQTPGQGLQFLFEYFSETQRNKGNFPGRFSGRQFSNSRSEMNVSTLELGDSALYLCASSLKYGKEEETQYFGPGTRLLVL.

This clonotype appeared a few times. The chain carries TRBV3-1 and TRBJ2-5, with D possibly TRBD1 on 6 matching bases. The CDR3 runs 14 residues. Germline-derived CDR1 and CDR2 are LGHDT and YNNKEL (reference sequence). V was cut by 2 bases and J by 5 bases, with 12 bases left in between. Written as DNA, the CDR3 is TGTGCCAGCAGCCAACAGGGGTTTGGGGAGACCCAGTACTTC. This gives the protein CASSQQGFGETQYF.

In its sample, this clonotype was seen many times. The chain recombines TRBV7-2 with TRBJ1-1; 7 bases align to TRBD1. This CDR3 region has 17 residues. Germline assignment: CDR1 SGHTA and CDR2 FQGNSA. Trimming took 5 bases from V and 0 from J; bases not matched to a gene: 12. Here the CDR3 DNA reads TGTGCCAGCAGCCTCGTGGGCCAGGGGGGGATGAACACTGAAGCTTTCTTT. It codes for CASSLVGQGGMNTEAFF.

This chain joins TRBV9 and TRBJ2-3; 10 positions agree with TRBD2. Germline V gene data show CDR1 as SGDLS and CDR2 as YYNGEE. The CDR3 length is 17 residues. Trimming took 3 bases from V and 4 from J; bases not matched to a gene: 11. The DNA for the CDR3 is TGTGCCAGCAGCGGATGGACTAGCGGAATTTCACCAGATACGCAGTATTTT. It encodes CASSGWTSGISPDTQYF.